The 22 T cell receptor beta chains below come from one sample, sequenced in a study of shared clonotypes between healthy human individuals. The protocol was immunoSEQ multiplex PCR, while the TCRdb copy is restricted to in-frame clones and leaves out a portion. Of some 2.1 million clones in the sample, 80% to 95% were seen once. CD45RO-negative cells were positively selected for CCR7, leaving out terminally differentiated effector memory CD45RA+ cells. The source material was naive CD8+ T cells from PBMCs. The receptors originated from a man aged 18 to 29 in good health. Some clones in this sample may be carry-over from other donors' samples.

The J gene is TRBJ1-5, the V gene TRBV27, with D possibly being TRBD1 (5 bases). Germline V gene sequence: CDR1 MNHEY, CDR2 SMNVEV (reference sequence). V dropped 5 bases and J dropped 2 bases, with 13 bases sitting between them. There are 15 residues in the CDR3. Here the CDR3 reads CASSRIPGGNQPQHF. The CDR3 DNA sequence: TGTGCCAGCAGTCGGATCCCGGGGGGCAATCAGCCCCAGCATTTT.

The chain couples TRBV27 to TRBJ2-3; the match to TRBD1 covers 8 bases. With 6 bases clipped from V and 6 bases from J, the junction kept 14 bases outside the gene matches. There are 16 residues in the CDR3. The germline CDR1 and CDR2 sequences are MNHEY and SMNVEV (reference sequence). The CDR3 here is CASRQYRQGMVDTQYF. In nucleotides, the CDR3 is TGTGCCAGCAGACAGTACCGACAGGGGATGGTGGATACGCAGTATTTT.

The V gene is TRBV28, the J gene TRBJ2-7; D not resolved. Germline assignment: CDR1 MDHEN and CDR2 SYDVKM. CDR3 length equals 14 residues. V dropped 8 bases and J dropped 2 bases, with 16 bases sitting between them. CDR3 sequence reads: CASGSPTAPYEQYF. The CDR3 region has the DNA TGTGCCAGCGGGTCCCCGACCGCTCCCTACGAGCAGTACTTC. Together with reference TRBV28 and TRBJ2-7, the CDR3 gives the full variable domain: DVKVTQSSRYLVKRTGEKVFLECVQDMDHENMFWYRQDPGLGLRLIYFSYDVKMKEKGDIPEGYSVSREKKERFSLILESASTNQTSMYLCASGSPTAPYEQYFGPGTRLTVT.

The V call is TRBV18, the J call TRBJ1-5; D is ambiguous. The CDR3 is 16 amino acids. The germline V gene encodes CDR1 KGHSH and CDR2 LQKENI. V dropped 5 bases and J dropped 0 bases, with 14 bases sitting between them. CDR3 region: CASSTDHLYSNQPQHF. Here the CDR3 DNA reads TGTGCCAGCTCAACAGATCATCTTTATAGCAATCAGCCCCAGCATTTT.

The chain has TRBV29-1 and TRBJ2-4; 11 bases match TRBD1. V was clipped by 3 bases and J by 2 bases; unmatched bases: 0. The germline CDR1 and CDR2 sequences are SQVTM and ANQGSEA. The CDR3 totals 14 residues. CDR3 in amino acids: CSVEDRGPKNIQYF. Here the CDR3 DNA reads TGCAGCGTTGAGGACAGGGGGCCCAAAAACATTCAGTACTTC.

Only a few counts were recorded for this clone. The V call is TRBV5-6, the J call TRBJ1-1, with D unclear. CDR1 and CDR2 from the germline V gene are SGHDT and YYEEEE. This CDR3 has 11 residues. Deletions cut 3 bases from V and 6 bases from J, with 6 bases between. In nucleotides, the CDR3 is TGTGCCAGCAGCTCTAATGCTGAAGCTTTCTTT. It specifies CASSSNAEAFF. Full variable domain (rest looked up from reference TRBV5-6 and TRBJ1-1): DAGVTQSPTHLIKTRGQQVTLRCSPKSGHDTVSWYQQALGQGPQFIFQYYEEEERQRGNFPDRFSGHQFPNYSSELNVNALLLGDSALYLCASSSNAEAFFGQGTRLTVV.

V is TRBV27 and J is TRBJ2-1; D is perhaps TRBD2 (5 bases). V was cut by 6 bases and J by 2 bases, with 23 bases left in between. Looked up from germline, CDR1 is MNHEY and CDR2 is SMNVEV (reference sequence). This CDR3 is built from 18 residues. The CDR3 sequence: CASSPPPFDGGAYNEQFF. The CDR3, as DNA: TGTGCCAGCAGCCCTCCCCCTTTTGACGGAGGTGCCTACAATGAGCAGTTCTTC.

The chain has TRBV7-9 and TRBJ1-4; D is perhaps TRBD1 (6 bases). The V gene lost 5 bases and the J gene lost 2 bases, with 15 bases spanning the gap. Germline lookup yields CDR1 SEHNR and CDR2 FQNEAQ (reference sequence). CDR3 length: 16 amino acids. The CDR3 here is CASSLPRGATNEKLFF. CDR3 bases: TGTGCCAGCAGCCTACCCCGGGGGGCGACTAATGAAAAACTGTTTTTT.

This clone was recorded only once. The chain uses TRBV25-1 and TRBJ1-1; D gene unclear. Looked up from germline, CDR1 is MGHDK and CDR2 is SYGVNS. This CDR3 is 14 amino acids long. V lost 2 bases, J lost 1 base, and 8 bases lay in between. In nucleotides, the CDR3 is TGTGCCAGCAGTGAACTGGAAGAGAACACTGAAGCTTTCTTT. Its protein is CASSELEENTEAFF. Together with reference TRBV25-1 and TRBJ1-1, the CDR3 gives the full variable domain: EADIYQTPRYLVIGTGKKITLECSQTMGHDKMYWYQQDPGMELHLIHYSYGVNSTEKGDLSSESTVSRIRTEHFPLTLESARPSHTSQYLCASSELEENTEAFFGQGTRLTVV.

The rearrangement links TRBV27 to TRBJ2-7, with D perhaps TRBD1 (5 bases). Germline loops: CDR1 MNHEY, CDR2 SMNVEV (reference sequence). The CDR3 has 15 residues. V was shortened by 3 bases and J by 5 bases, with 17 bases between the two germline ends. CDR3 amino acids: CASSLSRAVRNEQYF. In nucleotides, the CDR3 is TGTGCCAGCAGTTTGAGCAGGGCGGTAAGGAACGAGCAGTACTTC.

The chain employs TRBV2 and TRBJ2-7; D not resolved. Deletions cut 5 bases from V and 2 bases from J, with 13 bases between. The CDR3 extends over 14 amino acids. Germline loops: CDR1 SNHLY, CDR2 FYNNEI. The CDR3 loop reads CASSTYLVTYEQYF. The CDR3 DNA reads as TGTGCCAGCAGTACATACTTGGTGACCTACGAGCAGTACTTC.

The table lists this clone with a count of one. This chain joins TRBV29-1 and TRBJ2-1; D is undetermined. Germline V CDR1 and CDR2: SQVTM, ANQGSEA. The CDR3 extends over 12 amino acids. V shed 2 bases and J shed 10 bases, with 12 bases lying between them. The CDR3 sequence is CSVEPPAGEQFF. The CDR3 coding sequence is TGCAGCGTTGAACCGCCCGCCGGCGAGCAGTTCTTC.

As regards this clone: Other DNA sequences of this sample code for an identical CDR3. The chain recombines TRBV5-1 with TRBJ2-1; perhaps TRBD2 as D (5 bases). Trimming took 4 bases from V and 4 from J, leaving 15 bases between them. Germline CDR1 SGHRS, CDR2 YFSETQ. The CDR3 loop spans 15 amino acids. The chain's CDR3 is CASSLTSGSYNEQFF. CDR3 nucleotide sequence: TGCGCCAGCAGCCTAACTAGTGGGAGTTACAATGAGCAGTTCTTC.

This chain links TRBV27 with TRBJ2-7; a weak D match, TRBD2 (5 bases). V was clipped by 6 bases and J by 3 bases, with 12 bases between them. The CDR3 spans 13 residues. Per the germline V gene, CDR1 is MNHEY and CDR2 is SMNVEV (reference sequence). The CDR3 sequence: CASRALDRYEQYF. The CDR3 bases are TGTGCCAGCAGAGCACTAGACCGCTACGAGCAGTACTTC.

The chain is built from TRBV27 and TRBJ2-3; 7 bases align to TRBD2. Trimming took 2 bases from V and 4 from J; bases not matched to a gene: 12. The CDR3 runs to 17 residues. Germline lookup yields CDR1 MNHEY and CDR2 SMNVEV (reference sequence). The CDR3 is CASSLLTWEGESDTQYF. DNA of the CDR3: TGTGCCAGCAGTTTACTAACGTGGGAGGGAGAGTCAGATACGCAGTATTTT.

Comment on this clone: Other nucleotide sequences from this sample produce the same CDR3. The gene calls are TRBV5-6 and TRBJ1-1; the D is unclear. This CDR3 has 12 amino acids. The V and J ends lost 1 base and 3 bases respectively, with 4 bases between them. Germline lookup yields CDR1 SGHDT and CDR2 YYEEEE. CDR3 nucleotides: TGTGCCAGCAGCTTGAGCTACACTGAAGCTTTCTTT. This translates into CASSLSYTEAFF.

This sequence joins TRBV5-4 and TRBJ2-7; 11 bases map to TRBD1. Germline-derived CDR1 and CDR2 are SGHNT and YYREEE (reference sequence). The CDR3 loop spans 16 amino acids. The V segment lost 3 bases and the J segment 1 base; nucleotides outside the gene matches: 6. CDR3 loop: CASSYPGTGGSYEQYF. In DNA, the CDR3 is TGTGCCAGCAGCTACCCCGGGACAGGGGGATCCTACGAGCAGTACTTC.

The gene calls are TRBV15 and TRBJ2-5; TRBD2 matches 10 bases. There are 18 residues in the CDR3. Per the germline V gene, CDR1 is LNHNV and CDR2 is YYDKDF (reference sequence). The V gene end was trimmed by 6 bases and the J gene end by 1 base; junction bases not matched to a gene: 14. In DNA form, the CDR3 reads TGTGCCACCAGTCCACTACCTCTTCTAGCGGGGGCCCAAGAGACCCAGTACTTC. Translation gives CATSPLPLLAGAQETQYF.

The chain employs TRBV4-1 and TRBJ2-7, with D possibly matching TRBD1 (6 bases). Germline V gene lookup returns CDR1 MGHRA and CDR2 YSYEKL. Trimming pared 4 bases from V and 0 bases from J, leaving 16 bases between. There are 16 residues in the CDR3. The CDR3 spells CASSRAQGLSSYEQYF. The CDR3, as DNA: TGCGCCAGCAGCCGCGCACAGGGTTTAAGCTCCTACGAGCAGTACTTC.

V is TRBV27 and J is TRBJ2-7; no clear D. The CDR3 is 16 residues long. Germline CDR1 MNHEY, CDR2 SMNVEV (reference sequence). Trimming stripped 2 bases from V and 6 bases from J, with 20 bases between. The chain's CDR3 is CASSLAPDPLSGEQYF. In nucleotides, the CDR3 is TGTGCCAGCAGTTTAGCCCCCGACCCCCTGTCGGGCGAGCAGTACTTC.

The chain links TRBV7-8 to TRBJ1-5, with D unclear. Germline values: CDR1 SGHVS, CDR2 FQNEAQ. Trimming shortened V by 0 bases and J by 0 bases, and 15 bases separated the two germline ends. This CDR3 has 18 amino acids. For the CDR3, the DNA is TGTGCCAGCAGCTTAGCGCGGCGGGTTACGGATAGCAATCAGCCCCAGCATTTT. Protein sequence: CASSLARRVTDSNQPQHF.

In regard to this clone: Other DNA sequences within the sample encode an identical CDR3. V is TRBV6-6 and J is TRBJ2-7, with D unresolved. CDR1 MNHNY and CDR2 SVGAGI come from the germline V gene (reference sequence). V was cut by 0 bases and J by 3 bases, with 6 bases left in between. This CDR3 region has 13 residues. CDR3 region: CASSYSLGYEQYF. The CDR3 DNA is TGTGCCAGCAGTTACTCCCTGGGCTACGAGCAGTACTTC.